This TCR beta chain was identified during a study of T cells in Graves' hyperthyroidism and ophthalmopathy. The study, taken as a whole, reports: Most thyroid clonotypes expanded above 0.001 appeared in blood too.

Of note for this clonotype: What it binds is not known.

Diagnoses rested on clinical symptoms, serum thyroxine and TRAb, thyroid ultrasound and orbital computed tomography. Amplified TCR beta CDR3 regions came from RNA transcripts. Initially, a first-round RT-PCR of the TCR CDR3 employed the HTBI primer set. Each CDR3 protein gets one entry after TCRdb re-called the multiplex PCR reads with MiXCR. The sample has some 300,000 distinct CDR3 sequences, around a fifth seen once. CDR3 length: 12 amino acids. Trimming took 4 bases from V and 8 from J, leaving 11 bases between them. Germline loops: CDR1 SGDLS, CDR2 YYNGEE. The specimen was blood. The chain combines TRBV9 with TRBJ2-3, with a tentative D call TRBD2 (5 bases). The sequence was obtained from a man aged 50-59 years with Graves' ophthalmopathy. The chain's CDR3 is CASSPLEATQYF. The CDR3 DNA sequence: TGTGCCAGCAGCCCCTTGGAGGCTACGCAGTATTTT. Supplemented by reference TRBV9 and TRBJ2-3, the full variable domain reads DSGVTQTPKHLITATGQRVTLRCSPRSGDLSVYWYQQSLDQGLQFLIQYYNGEERAKGNILERFSAQQFPDLHSELNLSSLELGDSALYFCASSPLEATQYFGPGTRLTVL.